This T cell receptor beta chain was sequenced during a study of shared clonotypes between healthy human individuals. Libraries were prepared by immunoSEQ multiplex PCR; TCRdb keeps only in-frame clonotypes and omits some of them. Counted here are around 370,000 clones, roughly 96% occurring once; the ten biggest clones make up 0.25% to 0.35%. This CDR3 has 14 residues. Trimming took 3 bases from V and 7 from J; bases not matched to a gene: 5. Looked up from germline, CDR1 is SGHNT and CDR2 is YYREEE (reference sequence). This receptor was identified in a man aged 25-40 years in good health. What was sequenced was memory CD8+ T cells sorted from blood. The subset denotes: CD45RO+ cells pooled with CCR7-negative TemRA cells. V is TRBV5-4 and J is TRBJ1-5; 9 nucleotides agree with TRBD1. CDR3 protein: CASSYGQGWQPQHF. The CDR3 nucleotides are TGTGCCAGCAGCTATGGACAGGGGTGGCAGCCCCAGCATTTT.